This passage covers 14 T cell receptor beta chains from one sample sequenced in a study of T cell changes during pregnancy in multiple sclerosis. Clones were read by immunoSEQ multiplex PCR, and TCRdb kept only the in-frame ones, dropping some. The sample holds approximately 85,000 clones; roughly 92% are singletons and the top ten take 2.5%. Source: peripheral blood, taken in the first trimester of pregnancy. Every receptor here comes from a female donor with multiple sclerosis, enrolled in a pregnancy study.

The CDR3 DNA follows: TGCGCCAGCAGCTTGGTCCAGGGGGACTATGGCTACACCTTC. It is translated as CASSLVQGDYGYTF. The chain is built from TRBV5-1 and TRBJ1-2, with 7 bases matching TRBD1. Trimming took 0 bases from V and 3 from J; bases not matched to a gene: 2. CDR1 is SGHRS and CDR2 is YFSETQ in the germline V gene. The CDR3 is made up of 14 amino acids.

The V and J genes are TRBV7-6 and TRBJ2-7; 8 nucleotides match TRBD1. Germline CDR1 and CDR2: SGHVS and FNYEAQ. J lost 2 bases, V lost 1 base, and 10 bases had no gene match. The CDR3 has 17 residues. CDR3 in amino acids: CASSLGRGLGYPYEQYF. For the CDR3, the DNA is TGTGCCAGCAGCTTAGGCAGGGGGCTTGGTTATCCCTACGAGCAGTACTTC.

The chain is built from TRBV7-9 and TRBJ2-3; TRBD2 matches 12 bases. The V gene's germline CDR1 is SEHNR and CDR2 FQNEAQ (reference sequence). Trimming at V came to 3 bases and at J to 4 bases, leaving 2 bases not matched to a gene. The length of the CDR3 is 15 residues. CDR3 bases: TGTGCCAGCAGCTTTCTAGCGGGGGGGGCAGATACGCAGTATTTT. Its protein is CASSFLAGGADTQYF.

This chain connects TRBV14 to TRBJ2-5; 14 nucleotides align to TRBD2. V dropped 4 bases and J dropped 4; count of bases not matched to a gene: 5. Germline V gives CDR1 SGHDN, CDR2 FVKESK. There are 16 residues in the CDR3. Written as DNA, the CDR3 is TGTGCCAGCAGCCCTCCCGGGACTAGCGGGAGAGAGACCCAGTACTTC. This gives the protein CASSPPGTSGRETQYF.

The chain has TRBV9 and TRBJ2-1; TRBD1 agrees at 8 bases. From germline, CDR1 is SGDLS and CDR2 YYNGEE. This CDR3 comprises 15 residues. J was trimmed by 5 bases and V by 2 bases; bases with no gene match: 6. The CDR3 DNA reads as TGTGCCAGCAGCGTGAGTACAGGGGGAGACAATGAGCAGTTCTTC. Its translation is CASSVSTGGDNEQFF. Filled out from reference TRBV9 and TRBJ2-1, the complete variable domain reads DSGVTQTPKHLITATGQRVTLRCSPRSGDLSVYWYQQSLDQGLQFLIQYYNGEERAKGNILERFSAQQFPDLHSELNLSSLELGDSALYFCASSVSTGGDNEQFFGPGTRLTVL.

The gene calls are TRBV5-1 and TRBJ2-2; perhaps TRBD2 as D (5 bases). Trimming shortened V by 0 bases and J by 5 bases, and 8 bases separated the two germline ends. Germline values: CDR1 SGHRS, CDR2 YFSETQ. The CDR3 length is 14 residues. The CDR3 protein is CASSLARGTGELFF. CDR3 DNA: TGCGCCAGCAGCTTGGCACGCGGGACCGGGGAGCTGTTTTTT.

This clone was recorded a few times. The rearrangement joins TRBV29-1 to TRBJ2-2, with 15 nucleotides matching TRBD2. Trimming took 3 bases from V and 0 from J; bases not matched to a gene: 2. Germline lookup yields CDR1 SQVTM and CDR2 ANQGSEA. The CDR3 runs 17 residues. The CDR3 nucleotides are TGCAGCGTTGAGGGACTAGCGGGAGGTACGAACACCGGGGAGCTGTTTTTT. This encodes CSVEGLAGGTNTGELFF.

The table lists this clone with a count of one. The chain uses TRBV18 and TRBJ2-7; maybe TRBD1 (5 bases). Trimming pared 3 bases from V and 5 bases from J, leaving 11 bases between. Per the germline V gene, CDR1 is KGHSH and CDR2 is LQKENI. The CDR3 is made up of 13 amino acids. The CDR3 DNA follows: TGTGCCAGCTCACCCCAGGGTTTGCACGAGCAGTACTTC. This translates into CASSPQGLHEQYF.

The rearrangement links TRBV7-8 to TRBJ2-1; TRBD1 is a possible D gene (5 bases). Trimming removed 5 bases from V and 4 bases from J, with 12 bases in between. There are 14 residues in the CDR3. Germline V lookup: CDR1 SGHVS, CDR2 FQNEAQ. This chain's CDR3 is CASSVTALYNEQFF. In nucleotides, the CDR3 is TGTGCCAGCAGCGTGACAGCGCTTTACAATGAGCAGTTCTTC.

The gene calls are TRBV6-1 and TRBJ1-6, with 9 bases lining up with TRBD1. V was pared by 4 bases and J by 6 bases, with 4 bases of the junction left unmatched. The V gene's germline CDR1 is MNHNS and CDR2 SASEGT. The CDR3 is made up of 15 amino acids. DNA of the CDR3: TGTGCCAGCAGTGCAGAGACAGGGGGTAATTCACCCCTCCACTTT. Protein sequence: CASSAETGGNSPLHF.

J is TRBJ1-4 and V is TRBV19; D ambiguous. The germline gives CDR1 LNHDA, CDR2 SQIVND (reference sequence). The CDR3 covers 15 residues. The V gene lost 1 base and the J gene lost 8 bases, with 14 bases spanning the gap. The CDR3, as DNA: TGTGCCAGTAGTATAGTAGCAAGCCTCAAGGAAAAACTGTTTTTT. Its protein product is CASSIVASLKEKLFF.

V is TRBV28 and J is TRBJ1-5, with a weak D call TRBD1 (6 bases). Deletions cut 3 bases from V and 2 bases from J, with 11 bases between. Germline V gives CDR1 MDHEN, CDR2 SYDVKM. The CDR3 covers 15 residues. The CDR3 region is CASSLDSRGNQPQHF. CDR3 coding DNA: TGTGCCAGCAGTTTGGACAGCCGAGGCAATCAGCCCCAGCATTTT. The entire variable domain, with the rest obtained from reference TRBV28 and TRBJ1-5, is as follows: DVKVTQSSRYLVKRTGEKVFLECVQDMDHENMFWYRQDPGLGLRLIYFSYDVKMKEKGDIPEGYSVSREKKERFSLILESASTNQTSMYLCASSLDSRGNQPQHFGDGTRLSIL.

This chain uses TRBV4-2 with TRBJ1-2; 8 bases fit TRBD1. There are 15 residues in the CDR3. CDR1 and CDR2 (germline): LGHNA, YNFKEQ. V was pared by 0 bases and J by 5 bases, with 5 bases of the junction left unmatched. CDR3 protein: CASSQDLQGVYGYTF. The CDR3 bases are TGTGCCAGCAGCCAAGATTTACAGGGGGTTTATGGCTACACCTTC.

This clone was recorded a few times. The chain joins TRBV21-1 to TRBJ1-2; TRBD1, as called in the table, went unchecked against the DNA. TRBV21-1 is marked as a pseudogene. The CDR3 consists of 12 residues. The CDR3: CASSKVPSGYTF. DNA of the CDR3: TGTGCCAGCAGCAAAGTTCCCAGTGGCTACACCTTC.